Here is one T cell receptor beta chain with its context. Its antigen is unknown. CDR1 KGHSH and CDR2 LQKENI come from the germline V gene. The V and J ends lost 5 bases and 6 bases respectively, with 14 bases between them. CDR3 length: 13 residues. The data were obtained in a study of pediatric ulcerative colitis. Samples were sequenced at Survey level, maximum 500,000 reads. Assay: immunoSEQ multiplex PCR; the TCRdb copy retains only in-frame clones and omits some. The data hold under 70,000 clones, with about nine tenths observed a single time. Broader study findings: Acute severe colitis showed lower rectal diversity from clonal expansions.

Sequenced material: blood. The chain carries TRBV18 and TRBJ2-7, with D tentatively TRBD1 (5 bases). This receptor was taken from a boy between 10 and 17 years old who was a control in a study of pediatric ulcerative colitis. Here the CDR3 reads CASSSTGYAEQYF. CDR3 coding DNA: TGTGCCAGCTCATCCACAGGTTACGCCGAGCAGTACTTC.